Listed below are T cell receptor beta chains from one sample, sequenced in a study of blood T cells in healthy people across ages. MiXCR, run by TCRdb on the 5' RACE reads, gives a single entry per CDR3 protein. The sample shows about 1.6 million distinct CDR3 sequences, 30% to 35% of them seen only once. The material sequenced was blood. The source is a woman aged 25 to 39 in good health. CDR3s include the opening cysteine and the closing phenylalanine or tryptophan. The D gene is left open where the match is weak. Size is omitted from some rows. Given values are once, few, many or a class for expanded clones.

cdr3_aa cdr3_nt clone_size d_call j_call cdr3_length v_call
CSVKGASGYNEQFF TGCAGCGTGAAGGGGGCTAGCGGCTACAATGAGCAGTTCTTC few . TRBJ2-1 14 TRBV29-1
CASSPGRGWEKLFF TGTGCCAGCAGTCCCGGTCGAGGATGGGAAAAACTGTTTTTT few . TRBJ1-4 14 TRBV27
CASSSSTGIHEQYF TGTGCCAGCAGCTCTAGCACAGGGATCCACGAGCAGTACTTC . . TRBJ2-7 14 TRBV3-1
CSAPQGRGAQGETQYF TGCAGTGCTCCTCAGGGGCGGGGGGCGCAGGGGGAGACCCAGTACTTC . TRBD2 TRBJ2-5 16 TRBV20-1
CASSSSTWGEQFF TGTGCCAGCAGCTCCTCAACTTGGGGAGAGCAGTTCTTC few . TRBJ2-1 13 TRBV9
CASSSVRTGENYGYTF TGTGCCAGCAGTTCCGTAAGAACAGGGGAAAACTATGGCTACACCTTC few TRBD1 TRBJ1-2 16 TRBV27
CASSWRRAYGYTF TGTGCCAGCAGTTGGAGGAGGGCCTATGGCTACACCTTC . . TRBJ1-2 13 TRBV12-3/TRBV12-4
CASSSIAGSRANVLTF TGCGCCAGCAGCTCCATCGCAGGGTCTAGGGCCAACGTCCTGACTTTC . . TRBJ2-6 16 TRBV5-1
CATSRGTGDGANVLTF TGTGCCACCAGCAGAGGGACAGGGGATGGGGCCAACGTCCTGACTTTC once TRBD1 TRBJ2-6 16 TRBV15
CASSLSGLDIQYF TGCGCCAGCAGCCTCTCCGGTCTGGACATTCAGTACTTC many . TRBJ2-4 13 TRBV4-1
CSPGLLLRETQYF TGCAGCCCGGGTCTTCTCCTGAGGGAGACCCAGTACTTC many . TRBJ2-5 13 TRBV20-1
CRVRTGGYEQYF TGTAGGGTCCGGACAGGGGGCTACGAGCAGTACTTC . TRBD1 TRBJ2-7 12 TRBV20-1
CASSLFGAGNTGELFF TGTGCCAGCAGTTTATTTGGGGCAGGGAACACCGGGGAGCTGTTTTTT . . TRBJ2-2 16 TRBV27
CASSQQGAMVGTGANVLTF TGTGCCAGCAGCCAGCAGGGGGCTATGGTCGGTACTGGGGCCAACGTCCTGACTTTC . TRBD1 TRBJ2-6 19 TRBV3-1
CASSLVARATPGTDTQYF TGTGCCAGCAGCTTAGTAGCCAGGGCGACCCCCGGCACAGATACGCAGTATTTT few . TRBJ2-3 18 TRBV7-6
CASSLISGGNSPLHF TGTGCCAGCAGTTTAATATCGGGGGGGAATTCACCCCTCCACTTT . . TRBJ1-6 15 TRBV28